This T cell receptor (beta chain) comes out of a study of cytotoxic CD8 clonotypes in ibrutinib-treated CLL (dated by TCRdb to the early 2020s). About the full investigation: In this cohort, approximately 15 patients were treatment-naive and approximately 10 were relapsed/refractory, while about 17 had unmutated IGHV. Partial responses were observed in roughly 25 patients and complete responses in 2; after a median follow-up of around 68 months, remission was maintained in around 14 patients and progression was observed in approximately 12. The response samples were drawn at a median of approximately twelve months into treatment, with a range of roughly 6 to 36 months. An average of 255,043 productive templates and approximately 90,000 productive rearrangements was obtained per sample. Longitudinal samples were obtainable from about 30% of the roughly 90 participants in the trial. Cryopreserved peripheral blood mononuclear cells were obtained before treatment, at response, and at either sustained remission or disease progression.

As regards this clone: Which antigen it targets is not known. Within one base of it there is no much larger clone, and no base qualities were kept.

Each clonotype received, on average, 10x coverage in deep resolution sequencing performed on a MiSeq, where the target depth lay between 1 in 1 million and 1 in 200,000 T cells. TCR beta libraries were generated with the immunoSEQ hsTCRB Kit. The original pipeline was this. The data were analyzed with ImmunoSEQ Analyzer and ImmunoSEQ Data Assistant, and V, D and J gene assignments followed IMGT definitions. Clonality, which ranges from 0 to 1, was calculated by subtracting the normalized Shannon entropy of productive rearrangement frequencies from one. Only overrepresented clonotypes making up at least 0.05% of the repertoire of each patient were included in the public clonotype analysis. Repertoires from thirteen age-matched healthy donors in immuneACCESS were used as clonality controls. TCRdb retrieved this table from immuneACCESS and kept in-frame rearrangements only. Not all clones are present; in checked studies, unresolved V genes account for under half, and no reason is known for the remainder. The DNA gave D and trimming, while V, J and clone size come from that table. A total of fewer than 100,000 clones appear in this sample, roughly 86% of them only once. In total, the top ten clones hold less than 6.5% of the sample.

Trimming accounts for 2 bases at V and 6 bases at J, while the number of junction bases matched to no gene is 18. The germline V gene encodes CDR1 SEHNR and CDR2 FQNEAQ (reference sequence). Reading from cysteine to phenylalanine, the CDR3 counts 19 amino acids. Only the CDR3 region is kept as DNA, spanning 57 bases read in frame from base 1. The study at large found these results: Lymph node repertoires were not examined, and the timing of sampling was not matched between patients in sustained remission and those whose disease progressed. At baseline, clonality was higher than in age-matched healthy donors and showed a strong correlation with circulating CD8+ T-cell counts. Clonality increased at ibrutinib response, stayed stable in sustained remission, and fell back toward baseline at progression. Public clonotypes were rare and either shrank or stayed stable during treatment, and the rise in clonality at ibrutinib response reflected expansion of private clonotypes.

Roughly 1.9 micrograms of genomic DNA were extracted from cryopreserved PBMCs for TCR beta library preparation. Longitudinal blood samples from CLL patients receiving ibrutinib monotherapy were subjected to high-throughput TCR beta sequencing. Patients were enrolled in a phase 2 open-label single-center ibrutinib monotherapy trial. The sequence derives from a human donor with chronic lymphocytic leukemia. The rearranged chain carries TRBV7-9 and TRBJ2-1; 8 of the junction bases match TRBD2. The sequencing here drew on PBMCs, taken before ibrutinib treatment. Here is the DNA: TGTGCCAGCAGCTTAATGGCTTTCGGCGGGAGGTTGATAGGCAATGAGCAGTTCTTC. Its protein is CASSLMAFGGRLIGNEQFF.